What follows are 26 T cell receptor beta chains derived from one specimen sequenced in a study of identical twins (dated by TCRdb to 2016 to 2017). The receptor library was made with 5' RACE. The sequencing machine was an Illumina HiSeq 2000. TCRdb trimmed the raw reads at Q25, called clones with MiXCR and kept productive beta chains. Identical CDR3 protein sequences are pooled into one entry, listed with their most common genes and DNA. Within this sample are 470,000 or so distinct CDR3 sequences, with 24% of them counted one time only. Together, the top ten hold about 2.9% of the sample. The same sample was also used in a study of T cells expressing NK-cell markers.

Sequenced: CD4+ T cells sorted from blood. Receptors originate from a woman aged 18-29 years in good health.

This chain connects TRBV2 to TRBJ2-3, with 8 bases matching TRBD2. The length of the CDR3 is 15 residues. The V and J ends lost 4 bases and 5 bases, in that order; junction bases with no gene match: 8. Per germline, CDR1 SNHLY and CDR2 FYNNEI. In DNA form, the CDR3 reads TGTGCCAGCAGTGGTCCGGGGGGGCAGGGAGATACGCAGTATTTT. It is translated as CASSGPGGQGDTQYF. Filled out from reference TRBV2 and TRBJ2-3, the complete variable domain reads EPEVTQTPSHQVTQMGQEVILRCVPISNHLYFYWYRQILGQKVEFLVSFYNNEISEKSEIFDDQFSVERPDGSNFTLKIRSTKLEDSAMYFCASSGPGGQGDTQYFGPGTRLTVL.

The chain recombines TRBV29-1 with TRBJ1-2; D unresolved. This CDR3 is 13 amino acids long. V was pared by 8 bases and J by 6 bases, with 19 bases between. Germline assignment: CDR1 SQVTM and CDR2 ANQGSEA. CDR3 bases: TGCAGCAACGAGGCCCCTAATGGGGATGGCTACACCTTC. Amino acid sequence: CSNEAPNGDGYTF.

V usage is TRBV20-1 and J usage is TRBJ2-7, with unresolved D. V was trimmed by 5 bases and J by 0 bases, leaving 8 bases between them. CDR3 size: 12 residues. Per the germline V gene, CDR1 is DFQATT and CDR2 is SNEGSKA (reference sequence). The CDR3 DNA follows: TGCAGTGCTTCGGACGGCTCCTACGAGCAGTACTTC. It translates to CSASDGSYEQYF.

This clonotype was found a few times. The CDR3 reads CSASSRDTQYF. The CDR3 nucleotides read TGCAGTGCTAGTTCGCGAGATACGCAGTATTTT. This chain connects TRBV20-1 to TRBJ2-3; D is unclear. From germline, CDR1 is DFQATT and CDR2 SNEGSKA (reference sequence). This CDR3 spans 11 amino acids. Trimming removed 3 bases from V and 5 bases from J, with 6 bases in between.

This clonotype was seen a handful of times. This chain links TRBV2 with TRBJ1-2; D is unresolved. The CDR3 runs 13 residues. Germline V gene sequence: CDR1 SNHLY, CDR2 FYNNEI. Trimming shortened V by 3 bases and J by 0 bases, and 5 bases separated the two germline ends. The CDR3 region is CASSDRANYGYTF. CDR3 DNA: TGTGCCAGCAGTGATCGGGCTAACTATGGCTACACCTTC.

The V call is TRBV12-3 or TRBV12-4, the J call TRBJ2-1; weak D call: TRBD1 (6 bases). Trimming left V 5 bases short and J 9 bases short, with 17 bases between. The CDR3 has 14 amino acids. The CDR3 loop is CASSTGTFGREQFF. CDR3 nucleotide sequence: TGTGCCAGCAGTACCGGGACATTTGGTCGTGAGCAGTTCTTC.

The chain couples TRBV29-1 to TRBJ2-1; 11 bases line up with TRBD2. The CDR3 extends over 14 amino acids. Germline V gene data show CDR1 as SQVTM and CDR2 as ANQGSEA. V shed 7 bases, J shed 9 bases, and the junction held 11 bases outside the gene matches. The CDR3 coding sequence is TGCAGCGCATCCCGCCATAGCGGGAGGGGTGAGCAGTTCTTC. Its translation: CSASRHSGRGEQFF.

The V call is TRBV5-1, the J call TRBJ2-7; D not resolved. The CDR3 is made up of 14 amino acids. Per the germline V gene, CDR1 is SGHRS and CDR2 is YFSETQ. V was shortened by 3 bases and J by 1 base, with 11 bases between the two germline ends. The CDR3 sequence is CASSSPETSYEQYF. CDR3 DNA sequence: TGCGCCAGCAGCTCTCCAGAAACGTCCTACGAGCAGTACTTC.

The chain is built from TRBV29-1 and TRBJ2-1; TRBD2 aligns across 13 bases. The junction had 14 bases not matched to a gene; V was cut back by 8 bases and J by 1 base. This CDR3 contains 18 residues. Germline V gives CDR1 SQVTM, CDR2 ANQGSEA. The CDR3 bases are TGCAGCTGGCGGGAAACTAGCGGGAGGGCTCGATCCTACAATGAGCAGTTCTTC. Translating gives CSWRETSGRARSYNEQFF.

The rearrangement links TRBV12-3 or TRBV12-4 to TRBJ2-7; 10 bases are a match to TRBD2. J lost 5 bases, V lost 3 bases, and 10 bases had no gene match. The CDR3 consists of 16 residues. The CDR3 nucleotides are TGTGCCAGCAGTTTTCGTTCGAGCGGGAGGGCCCACGAGCAGTACTTC. Translating gives CASSFRSSGRAHEQYF.

This chain uses TRBV6-1 with TRBJ1-6; 7 nucleotides agree with TRBD1. The CDR3 runs to 13 residues. CDR1 is MNHNS and CDR2 is SASEGT in the germline V gene. Losses at the gene ends were 6 bases for V and 7 bases for J; bases not matched to a gene: 3. The CDR3 is CASRGTANSPLHF. DNA for the CDR3: TGTGCCAGCAGGGGGACAGCGAATTCACCCCTCCACTTT.

This clonotype was seen more than once but under ten times. The V and J genes are TRBV5-1 and TRBJ2-7; 9 bases map to TRBD2. Trimming at V came to 2 bases and at J to 5 bases, leaving 5 bases not matched to a gene. The CDR3 contains 14 residues. Germline V gene sequence: CDR1 SGHRS, CDR2 YFSETQ. CDR3 bases: TGCGCCAGCAGCTTCAAGCGGGAGGACAACGAGCAGTACTTC. Amino acids: CASSFKREDNEQYF. Filled out from reference TRBV5-1 and TRBJ2-7, the complete variable domain reads KAGVTQTPRYLIKTRGQQVTLSCSPISGHRSVSWYQQTPGQGLQFLFEYFSETQRNKGNFPGRFSGRQFSNSRSEMNVSTLELGDSALYLCASSFKREDNEQYFGPGTRLTVT.

The chain carries TRBV4-3 and TRBJ1-6; the D gene is possibly TRBD1 (6 bases). Between the trimmed V and J ends, which lost 0 bases and 8 bases, there was a span of 11 bases. Germline-derived CDR1 and CDR2 are LGHNA and YSLEER. The CDR3 loop spans 15 amino acids. CDR3 loop: CASSQDTQGDSPLHF. CDR3 coding DNA: TGCGCCAGCAGCCAAGATACACAGGGAGATTCACCCCTCCACTTT.

This clonotype was detected a few times. The genes are TRBV5-1 and TRBJ1-6; TRBD1 might be the D (5 bases). CDR3 size: 14 residues. Germline loops: CDR1 SGHRS, CDR2 YFSETQ. Trimming removed 3 bases from V and 7 bases from J, with 11 bases in between. The CDR3 loop reads CASSSGPGNSPLHF. The CDR3 DNA reads as TGCGCCAGCAGCTCGGGACCGGGAAATTCACCCCTCCACTTT.

This clonotype was detected a few times. V usage is TRBV5-1 and J usage is TRBJ2-3; the D gene is possibly TRBD2 (5 bases). The V and J ends lost 1 base and 9 bases respectively, with 12 bases between them. Germline-derived CDR1 and CDR2 are SGHRS and YFSETQ. There are 13 residues in the CDR3. As DNA, the CDR3 is TGCGCCAGCAGCTTGTCGGTGAGGGAAACGCAGTATTTT. As protein: CASSLSVRETQYF.

The sample holds a few counts of this clonotype. This chain joins TRBV7-9 and TRBJ1-5; no reliable D call. Trimming pared 4 bases from V and 3 bases from J, leaving 10 bases between. The CDR3 runs 14 residues. Germline CDR1 SEHNR, CDR2 FQNEAQ (reference sequence). CDR3 sequence: CASSSDTANQPQHF. The CDR3 nucleotides read TGTGCCAGCAGCTCAGACACCGCCAATCAGCCCCAGCATTTT.

The chain uses TRBV20-1 and TRBJ1-2, with 7 bases aligning to TRBD1. Germline V gene data show CDR1 as DFQATT and CDR2 as SNEGSKA (reference sequence). The CDR3 length is 12 residues. V lost 2 bases to trimming and J lost 6 bases; unmatched junction nucleotides: 3. The DNA of the CDR3 is TGCAGTGCTAGAAAGGGGGCGCATGGCTACACCTTC. Protein product: CSARKGAHGYTF.

The sample holds a few counts of this clonotype. This chain uses TRBV15 with TRBJ2-7; possibly TRBD1 for D (5 bases). This CDR3 region has 13 residues. The germline gives CDR1 LNHNV, CDR2 YYDKDF (reference sequence). Trimming removed 11 bases at V and 0 bases at J, with 14 bases between. DNA of the CDR3: TGTGCCGCACAGGTCTTGAGCTCCTACGAGCAGTACTTC. It specifies CAAQVLSSYEQYF.

This clonotype was detected only a few times. The chain is built from TRBV4-3 and TRBJ2-1; possibly TRBD2 for D (7 bases). Germline lookup yields CDR1 LGHNA and CDR2 YSLEER. CDR3 length equals 16 residues. With 0 bases removed from V and 3 bases from J, the gap between germline ends came to 12 bases. In DNA form, the CDR3 reads TGCGCCAGCAGCCAAGAGGGGGCTAGCGGCTACAATGAGCAGTTCTTC. This codes for CASSQEGASGYNEQFF.

The rearrangement joins TRBV5-1 to TRBJ1-4; D not certain. The ends were cut back, 5 bases at V and 5 bases at J, with 16 bases in the middle. The CDR3 runs to 15 residues. The germline CDR1 and CDR2 sequences are SGHRS and YFSETQ. CDR3 in DNA: TGCGCCAGCAGGATATTAGCAGTTCAAAATGAAAAACTGTTTTTT. It is translated as CASRILAVQNEKLFF.

V gene TRBV7-2 combines with J gene TRBJ2-3; 9 nucleotides match TRBD2. CDR1 and CDR2 (germline): SGHTA, FQGNSA. With 2 bases clipped from V and 5 bases from J, the junction kept 8 bases outside the gene matches. CDR3 length: 16 residues. This CDR3 reads CASSLKGGGGGDTQYF. CDR3 in DNA: TGTGCCAGCAGCTTAAAGGGTGGCGGGGGGGGAGATACGCAGTATTTT.

The chain employs TRBV20-1 and TRBJ1-3; D not certain. From germline, CDR1 is DFQATT and CDR2 SNEGSKA (reference sequence). The CDR3 spans 12 residues. Trimming cost V 3 bases and J 4 bases, with 7 bases left between them. CDR3 nucleotides: TGCAGTGCTAGTCCTAGAGGAAACACCATATATTTT. As protein: CSASPRGNTIYF.

A few counts support this clonotype. The chain couples TRBV19 to TRBJ2-7; D unclear. Per germline, CDR1 LNHDA and CDR2 SQIVND (reference sequence). The CDR3 contains 14 residues. Trimming shortened V by 3 bases and J by 3 bases, and 12 bases separated the two germline ends. The CDR3 loop is CASSMKPGLYEQYF. The CDR3 bases are TGTGCCAGTAGTATGAAACCGGGCCTCTACGAGCAGTACTTC. Together with reference TRBV19 and TRBJ2-7, the CDR3 gives the full variable domain: DGGITQSPKYLFRKEGQNVTLSCEQNLNHDAMYWYRQDPGQGLRLIYYSQIVNDFQKGDIAEGYSVSREKKESFPLTVTSAQKNPTAFYLCASSMKPGLYEQYFGPGTRLTVT.

There are a few counts of this clonotype. V gene TRBV24-1 combines with J gene TRBJ2-1, with TRBD2 matching 11 bases. The CDR3 is 16 amino acids. Germline CDR1 KGHDR, CDR2 SFDVKD. The junction had 10 bases not matched to a gene; V was cut back by 7 bases and J by 6 bases. This chain's CDR3 is CATSPGLAGGSNEQFF. CDR3 bases: TGTGCCACCAGCCCCGGTCTAGCGGGAGGATCCAATGAGCAGTTCTTC.

This chain links TRBV20-1 with TRBJ1-5, with TRBD1 matching 8 bases. This CDR3 is built from 14 residues. V lost 3 bases to trimming and J lost 4 bases; unmatched junction nucleotides: 5. Germline loops: CDR1 DFQATT, CDR2 SNEGSKA (reference sequence). The chain's CDR3 is CSARDRVGNQPQHF. The CDR3 bases are TGCAGTGCTAGGGACAGGGTGGGAAATCAGCCCCAGCATTTT.

This chain uses TRBV7-2 with TRBJ1-1; no reliable D call. The V gene's germline CDR1 is SGHTA and CDR2 FQGNSA. V was pared by 2 bases and J by 4 bases, with 17 bases between. CDR3 length equals 16 residues. DNA of the CDR3: TGTGCCAGCAGCTTACGTCGTTCCCAATTAGGCACTGAAGCTTTCTTT. Its protein is CASSLRRSQLGTEAFF.